This T cell receptor (beta chain) came from a study of blood T cells in healthy people across ages (dated by TCRdb to about 2015). Background on the whole study: In model experiments, roughly one uniquely barcoded TCR beta cDNA molecule per two T cells was captured by template switching. To track age-related changes in TCR beta repertoire diversity, the study relied on deep sequencing normalized with unique cDNA molecular identifiers. The donors were split into four age groups: young (average 16 years), middle-aged (about 40), aged (more than 55) and long-lived (under 90). To avoid experimental bias, donors of different ages were distributed randomly across sequencing lanes. For two donors (one aged 18 to 30 and one aged 80 or older), the study analyzed two additional independent replicas of 1 million unique cDNA reads from the same blood draw. The paper as a whole reports these results and caveats: Estimates of total diversity from one million sequenced T cells were regarded as lower bounds and underestimates. The long-lived group showed more naive CD4+ T cells, fewer expanded clones and increased TCR diversity than the aged group, suggesting age selection. Since profiling was done on bulk unsorted PBMCs, naive and antigen-experienced compartments could not be conclusively compared. A strong correlation was found between observed TCR beta diversity and the percentage of naive T cells measured by flow cytometry. As age increased, observed TCR beta diversity per million T cells dropped in a roughly linear way, and a significant reduction was already evident by age roughly 40. Because donor CMV infection status was unknown, age-related changes in expanded clonotypes were potentially confounded.

Systemically healthy Caucasian individuals from Russia, 35 to 50 in total and aged about 6 to 90 years, were included as donors. Each donor gave ten milliliters of peripheral blood, collected into EDTA-treated Vacutainer tubes. Ficoll-Paque density-gradient centrifugation was used to isolate PBMCs, with at least 6.5 million per sample. Trizol reagent was used to extract total RNA from the PBMCs, yielding at least 5.5 micrograms per sample. For every donor, flow cytometry on a PBMC aliquot measured the percentage of naive CD45RAhigh/CD27high T cells. This clonotype was seen once. Its antigen remains unidentified. It has no much larger one-base neighbor in the sample; base qualities were not kept. Via the germline V gene (reference sequence), CDR1 is LNHNV and CDR2 YYDKDF. The CDR3 measures 14 amino acids from cysteine to phenylalanine. The sequence is cut down to CDR3 DNA, 42 bases in frame from base 1. V is shortened by 0 bases, J by 4 bases, and the region joining them spans 6 bases.

The library relied on 5' RACE. The data were produced on an Illumina HiSeq 2500. A second PCR of about 7 to 12 cycles was performed with a sample-barcoded 5' primer and a J-beta primer mix. Each TCR beta cDNA molecule received a unique molecular identifier from a template-switch 5' adaptor carrying 12 random nucleotides. At least 2.5 million CDR3-containing paired-end reads were obtained from each sample. The Mint cDNA synthesis kit, primed by a TRBC-specific oligonucleotide, was used to synthesize first-strand cDNA from all RNA. All cDNA was treated with uracil-DNA glycosylase and then went through a first 18-cycle PCR with the universal primers M1SS and BC2_uni_R. As for the original processing: For normalization, 1 million high-quality reads were randomly selected from each sample, with every read carrying a distinct molecular identifier. Reads sharing molecular identifiers were discarded rather than binned into consensus sequences. MiTCR, with a Q25 quality threshold and the strictest error-elimination algorithm, was used for CDR3 identification, clonotype clustering and error correction. A nonparametric unseen species model using Euler transformation provided a lower-bound estimate of total TCR beta diversity. The public sequencing data were trimmed at Q25 with fastp and processed into clonotypes with MiXCR by TCRdb, which kept only in-frame beta chains. Rows merge per CDR3 protein into single entries with the most common DNA and genes. The authors' filters were not applied to this entry. A total of roughly 800,000 distinct CDR3 sequences appear in this sample, 58% of them only once. 20% to 25% of the sample is in the top ten clones.

This sequence was found in a man aged 30 to 45 in good health. Specimen: blood. Recombination joined TRBV15 with TRBJ1-4; 5 matching bases give a weak D call of TRBD1. The DNA sequence reads TGTGCCACCAGCAGAGATCAGGGTAATGAAAAACTGTTTTTT. It specifies CATSRDQGNEKLFF.